This TCR beta chain emerged from a study of blood T cell repertoires in COVID-19. J lost 0 bases, V lost 3 bases, and 6 bases had no gene match. The CDR3 sequence is 16 residues long. Germline V CDR1 and CDR2: SNHLY, FYNNEI. Only in-frame clones appear in the TCRdb table, and some are missing; sequencing was by immunoSEQ multiplex PCR. This table has some 350,000 clones, 80% to 90% appearing once. The chain couples TRBV2 to TRBJ2-3, with TRBD2 matching over 7 bases. Sequenced sample: peripheral blood. The TCR sequence derives from a woman in her twenties or thirties with COVID-19, enrolled during active disease. For the CDR3, the DNA is TGTGCCAGCAGTGATTGGTCTAGCGGTAGCACAGATACGCAGTATTTT. Its protein is CASSDWSSGSTDTQYF.